These 22 T cell receptor beta chains came from one sample sequenced in a study of CD8+CD57+ T cells in acquired aplastic anemia. Those patients picked for sequencing had displayed CD8+CD57+ cell expansion on flow cytometry. Profiling that covered TCR beta VDJ and CDR3 relied on genomic DNA as its template. TCRdb re-analysed the reads in MiXCR, keeping a single row per CDR3 protein. The table lists under 200,000 distinct CDR3 sequences, 40% to 50% of them singletons. The sample comprised sorted CD4+, CD8+, or CD8+CD57+ T cells (not recorded which) from PBMCs. The source of these receptors is a human donor with aplastic anemia.

This clonotype was recorded many times. This chain connects TRBV5-5 to TRBJ1-3, with D possibly TRBD1 on 5 matching bases. The CDR3 extends over 15 amino acids. Deletions cut 0 bases from V and 1 base from J, with 8 bases between. Germline V gene lookup returns CDR1 SGHKS and CDR2 YYEKEE (reference sequence). DNA of the CDR3: TGTGCCAGCAGCTTGGAGCAGGGTTCTGGAAACACCATATATTTT. Translation: CASSLEQGSGNTIYF.

The CDR3 DNA sequence: TGCAGCGTGAGTTCTGGCACATACAATCAGCCCCAGCATTTT. Translation: CSVSSGTYNQPQHF. This chain joins TRBV29-1 and TRBJ1-5; no clear D gene. Trimming left V 6 bases short and J 3 bases short, with 15 bases between. The CDR3 covers 14 residues. Germline CDR1 is SQVTM and CDR2 is ANQGSEA. The full variable domain, in which reference TRBV29-1 and TRBJ1-5 provide the parts outside the CDR3, is SAVISQKPSRDICQRGTSLTIQCQVDSQVTMMFWYRQQPGQSLTLIATANQGSEATYESGFVIDKFPISRPNLTFSTLTVSNMSPEDSSIYLCSVSSGTYNQPQHFGDGTRLSIL.

CDR3 sequence: CASGLGEGGNEQYF. The CDR3 nucleotides are TGTGCTAGTGGCCTGGGCGAGGGAGGGAACGAGCAGTACTTC. The chain joins TRBV12-5 to TRBJ2-7, with TRBD2 identical over 7 bases. Trimming removed 6 bases from V and 5 bases from J; junction bases left unmatched: 10. Germline CDR1 LGHNT, CDR2 FRNRAP. The CDR3 consists of 14 residues. Looking up the rest from reference TRBV12-5 and TRBJ2-7 gives the full variable domain: DARVTQTPRHKVTEMGQEVTMRCQPILGHNTVFWYRQTMMQGLELLAYFRNRAPLDDSGMPKDRFSAEMPDATLATLKIQPSEPRDSAVYFCASGLGEGGNEQYFGPGTRLTVT.

Of note for this clonotype: The CDR3 carries no conserved terminal phenylalanine or tryptophan, so it likely arises from a read error. The chain employs TRBV7-9 and TRBJ1-1; perhaps TRBD1 as D (5 bases). There are 12 residues in the CDR3. The germline V gene has CDR1 SEHNR and CDR2 FQNEAQ (reference sequence). The CDR3 region has the DNA TGTGCTAGCAGCACAGGATACACTGAAGCTTTCTCT. It is translated as CASSTGYTEAFS.

Regarding this clonotype: A read error may be the cause here, since a much bigger clone is one base away. Since the CDR3 does not end with the conserved phenylalanine or tryptophan, this likely comes from a read error. This sequence joins TRBV4-1 and TRBJ1-2, with no clear D. The V gene's germline CDR1 is MGHRA and CDR2 YSYEKL. Trimming shortened V by 1 base and J by 8 bases, and 5 bases separated the two germline ends. This CDR3 is 11 amino acids long. CDR3 nucleotide sequence: TGCGCCAGCAGCCAAGTCGGCGGCTACACCTCC. Translating gives CASSQVGGYTS.

This chain links TRBV29-1 with TRBJ2-7, with TRBD1 matching 11 bases. V lost 6 bases to trimming and J lost 4 bases; unmatched junction nucleotides: 8. Germline CDR1 reads SQVTM; CDR2 reads ANQGSEA. This CDR3 region has 14 residues. The CDR3 reads CSVVRGQGEYEQYF. As DNA, the CDR3 is TGCAGCGTAGTAAGGGGACAGGGGGAGTACGAGCAGTACTTC.

This clonotype was counted between two and nine times. The V and J genes are TRBV27 and TRBJ2-7; unclear D gene. Trimming removed 4 bases at V and 1 base at J, with 8 bases between. The CDR3 covers 13 residues. Germline-derived CDR1 and CDR2 are MNHEY and SMNVEV (reference sequence). The chain's CDR3 is CASSWPGSYEQYF. The CDR3 coding sequence is TGTGCCAGCAGTTGGCCAGGTTCCTACGAGCAGTACTTC.

V usage is TRBV29-1 and J usage is TRBJ2-3; 7 bases map to TRBD2. CDR3 size: 14 residues. CDR1 and CDR2 (germline): SQVTM, ANQGSEA. The trim removed 3 bases at V and 7 bases at J, leaving 10 bases unmatched. The CDR3 loop is CSVEGGTGPYTQYF. The CDR3, as DNA: TGCAGCGTTGAGGGGGGGACCGGACCCTATACGCAGTATTTT.

This chain links TRBV4-3 with TRBJ2-3, with D unclear. The CDR3 extends over 15 amino acids. Germline V gives CDR1 LGHNA, CDR2 YSLEER. Trimming cost V 1 base and J 1 base, with 9 bases left between them. The CDR3 sequence is CASSQVGSGTDTQYF. The CDR3 DNA follows: TGCGCCAGCAGCCAAGTGGGGTCGGGCACAGATACGCAGTATTTT.

This chain uses TRBV20-1 with TRBJ2-7; TRBD2 matches 7 bases. The length of the CDR3 is 14 residues. Germline V gives CDR1 DFQATT, CDR2 SNEGSKA (reference sequence). The J segment lost 2 bases and the V segment lost 4 bases, leaving 8 bases of the junction unmatched. CDR3 protein: CSAKVASGTYEQYF. CDR3 sequence (DNA): TGCAGTGCTAAGGTCGCTAGCGGAACCTACGAGCAGTACTTC.

This clonotype was seen ten or more times. CDR3: CASSLVAGEGNTIYF. The DNA of the CDR3 is TGTGCCAGCAGCTTGGTGGCAGGAGAAGGAAACACCATATATTTT. J is TRBJ1-3 and V is TRBV5-5; no definite D call. This CDR3 has 15 amino acids. V gave up 0 bases and J gave up 4 bases, with 11 bases separating them. Germline assignment: CDR1 SGHKS and CDR2 YYEKEE (reference sequence).

This sequence joins TRBV4-1 and TRBJ1-6; the D gene is possibly TRBD1 (5 bases). V lost 3 bases to trimming and J lost 4 bases, with 13 bases between them. CDR3 length equals 16 residues. CDR1 is MGHRA, CDR2 YSYEKL, per germline. The CDR3 sequence: CASSHALQGYNSPLHF. CDR3 DNA sequence: TGCGCCAGCAGCCACGCACTTCAGGGATATAATTCACCCCTCCACTTT.

At least ten counts were recorded for this clonotype. This rearrangement joins TRBV20-1 to TRBJ2-1; 7 positions agree with TRBD2. The CDR3 runs to 14 residues. Germline CDR1 and CDR2: DFQATT and SNEGSKA (reference sequence). V shed 3 bases, J shed 3 bases, and the junction held 5 bases outside the gene matches. The CDR3 is CSASGAGVYNEQFF. In nucleotides, the CDR3 is TGCAGTGCTAGCGGGGCGGGAGTCTACAATGAGCAGTTCTTC.

This clonotype has just one count. The genes are TRBV2 and TRBJ2-7, with 7 bases aligning to TRBD1. The CDR3 runs to 18 residues. Germline CDR1 is SNHLY and CDR2 is FYNNEI. J was trimmed by 5 bases and V by 1 base; bases with no gene match: 17. DNA for the CDR3: TGTGCCAGCAGTGAAGGTCGGGACAGAGGGTGGGGTGGGGACGAGCAGTACTTC. It is translated as CASSEGRDRGWGGDEQYF.

The rearrangement joins TRBV7-2 to TRBJ1-6, with D perhaps TRBD1 (5 bases). CDR1 is SGHTA and CDR2 is FQGNSA in the germline V gene. This CDR3 has 14 amino acids. Trimming removed 0 bases from V and 10 bases from J, with 10 bases in between. The CDR3 DNA reads TGTGCCAGCAGCTTAGCCGGCCGGGGCTCACCCCTCCACTTT. Amino acids: CASSLAGRGSPLHF.

The CDR3 nucleotides read TGCAGCGTTGGAAGGCAGCTGAACACTGAAGCTTTCTTT. It yields the protein CSVGRQLNTEAFF. The chain carries TRBV29-1 and TRBJ1-1; D remains unclear. The germline V and J ends were trimmed by 4 bases and 0 bases, with 9 bases remaining between them. The CDR3 loop spans 13 amino acids. Looked up from germline, CDR1 is SQVTM and CDR2 is ANQGSEA.

This clonotype was seen many times. The chain recombines TRBV24-1 with TRBJ2-7; no firm D call. Trimming cost V 3 bases and J 0 bases, with 2 bases left between them. The CDR3 consists of 12 residues. In germline, CDR1 is KGHDR, CDR2 SFDVKD. The CDR3 reads CATSDGSYEQYF. CDR3 in DNA: TGTGCCACCAGTGATGGCTCCTACGAGCAGTACTTC.

The chain joins TRBV27 to TRBJ2-3; the match to TRBD1 covers 8 bases. Germline V gene sequence: CDR1 MNHEY, CDR2 SMNVEV (reference sequence). J gave up 8 bases and V 5 bases, and 12 bases lay outside the gene matches. The CDR3 sequence is 15 residues long. The CDR3 DNA sequence: TGTGCCAGCAGTCCACCAGGACAGGGAACGGGTACGCAGTATTTT. Its translation: CASSPPGQGTGTQYF.

The genes are TRBV14 and TRBJ2-7, with D maybe TRBD1 (6 bases). CDR3 length: 15 residues. Looked up from germline, CDR1 is SGHDN and CDR2 is FVKESK. V was trimmed by 4 bases and J by 1 base, leaving 14 bases between them. In nucleotides, the CDR3 is TGTGCCAGCAGCCCAACAGGGCTACCATCCTACGAGCAGTACTTC. Encoded protein: CASSPTGLPSYEQYF.

This clonotype was detected ten times or more. The chain employs TRBV27 and TRBJ1-6; D uncertain. Germline V lookup: CDR1 MNHEY, CDR2 SMNVEV (reference sequence). The ends were cut back, 2 bases at V and 7 bases at J, with 12 bases in the middle. CDR3 size: 15 residues. CDR3 sequence (DNA): TGTGCCAGCAGTTTAATGGACCAACCCAATTCACCCCTCCACTTT. Its protein product is CASSLMDQPNSPLHF.

The V and J genes are TRBV25-1 and TRBJ2-5, with 7 bases identical to TRBD1. Losses at the gene ends were 4 bases for V and 1 base for J; bases not matched to a gene: 6. The germline CDR1 and CDR2 sequences are MGHDK and SYGVNS. This CDR3 region has 15 residues. The CDR3 nucleotides read TGTGCCAGCAGTGGGGGGACAGCGGCCCAAGAGACCCAGTACTTC. Its protein is CASSGGTAAQETQYF.

The V and J genes are TRBV10-3 and TRBJ2-7; possibly TRBD1 for D (6 bases). This CDR3 is built from 12 residues. Trimming shortened V by 9 bases and J by 2 bases, and 11 bases separated the two germline ends. CDR1 is ENHRY, CDR2 SYGVKD, per germline. Here the CDR3 DNA reads TGTGCCATGGCAGGGGAGACCTACGAGCAGTACTTC. Translation: CAMAGETYEQYF.